What follows are 32 T cell receptor beta chains derived from one specimen sequenced in a study of OX40 agonist ivuxolimab in advanced cancers. Clones were read by immunoSEQ multiplex PCR, and TCRdb kept only the in-frame ones, dropping some. The sample records 68,000 or so clones, 80% to 95% being singletons. The specimen comprised CD4+ or CD8+ T cells sorted from blood, sampled in a trial of the OX40 agonist ivuxolimab. The receptors stem from an adult with an advanced solid tumor such as melanoma, head and neck, liver or kidney cancer.

The gene calls are TRBV7-9 and TRBJ2-7; D is uncertain. The CDR3 extends over 13 amino acids. Germline CDR1 and CDR2: SEHNR and FQNEAQ (reference sequence). V dropped 1 base and J dropped 3 bases, with 7 bases sitting between them. The CDR3 here is CASSLEVHYEQYF. CDR3 nucleotides: TGTGCCAGCAGCTTAGAAGTCCACTACGAGCAGTACTTC.

The genes are TRBV6-1 and TRBJ2-3; 8 bases match TRBD2. The germline CDR1 and CDR2 sequences are MNHNS and SASEGT. The CDR3 loop spans 18 amino acids. Trimming cost V 2 bases and J 1 base; bases outside gene matches: 11. CDR3 region: CASSEPGLGGPGTDTQYF. As DNA, the CDR3 is TGTGCCAGCAGTGAACCGGGACTAGGAGGGCCGGGCACAGATACGCAGTATTTT.

The chain joins TRBV11-2 to TRBJ1-3; D gene unclear. V was shortened by 4 bases and J by 4 bases, with 14 bases between the two germline ends. CDR1 and CDR2 from the germline V gene are SGHAT and FQNNGV. The CDR3 has 15 amino acids. CDR3 DNA sequence: TGTGCCAGCAGCTCCCCGACCCTTAGCGGAAACACCATATATTTT. Protein sequence: CASSSPTLSGNTIYF. Drawing the rest from reference TRBV11-2 and TRBJ1-3, the complete variable domain is EAGVAQSPRYKIIEKRQSVAFWCNPISGHATLYWYQQILGQGPKLLIQFQNNGVVDDSQLPKDRFSAERLKGVDSTLKIQPAKLEDSAVYLCASSSPTLSGNTIYFGEGSWLTVV.

The V and J genes are TRBV6-5 and TRBJ1-1; the D is unclear. CDR1 and CDR2 (germline): MNHEY, SVGAGI. The V and J ends lost 2 bases and 0 bases respectively, with 7 bases between them. The CDR3 is made up of 14 amino acids. The CDR3 sequence is CASSYEWLNTEAFF. The CDR3 nucleotides are TGTGCCAGCAGTTACGAATGGTTGAACACTGAAGCTTTCTTT.

This clone was recorded once. The genes are TRBV7-9 and TRBJ2-5, with 7 bases fitting TRBD1. The J call may be wrong; the DNA end is better matched by TRBJ2-7. The CDR3 has 14 amino acids. The germline CDR1 and CDR2 sequences are SEHNR and FQNEAQ (reference sequence). The chain's CDR3 is CASSPPGQPNEQYF. The CDR3 coding sequence is TGTGCCAGCAGCCCTCCGGGACAGCCAAACGAGCAGTACTTC.

This chain joins TRBV14 and TRBJ2-1, with 14 bases identical to TRBD2. V dropped 0 bases and J dropped 4; count of bases not matched to a gene: 11. Germline assignment: CDR1 SGHDN and CDR2 FVKESK. The CDR3 covers 20 residues. The CDR3 DNA reads as TGTGCCAGCAGCCAAGATTATGCCGGGACTAGCGGGAGTTCTTACAATGAGCAGTTCTTC. It yields the protein CASSQDYAGTSGSSYNEQFF. Together with reference TRBV14 and TRBJ2-1, the CDR3 gives the full variable domain: EAGVTQFPSHSVIEKGQTVTLRCDPISGHDNLYWYRRVMGKEIKFLLHFVKESKQDESGMPNNRFLAERTGGTYSTLKVQPAELEDSGVYFCASSQDYAGTSGSSYNEQFFGPGTRLTVL.

This chain connects TRBV30 to TRBJ2-5; D uncertain. Germline V gene lookup returns CDR1 GTSNPN and CDR2 SVGIG (reference sequence). Deletions cut 1 base from V and 2 bases from J, with 11 bases between. The CDR3 is made up of 14 amino acids. DNA for the CDR3: TGTGCCTGGAGTGCGGGCCCTCGACAAGAGACCCAGTACTTC. Translating gives CAWSAGPRQETQYF. Complete variable domain (other parts from reference TRBV30 and TRBJ2-5): SQTIHQWPATLVQPVGSPLSLECTVEGTSNPNLYWYRQAAGRGLQLLFYSVGIGQISSEVPQNLSASRPQDRQFILSSKKLLLSDSGFYLCAWSAGPRQETQYFGPGTRLLVL.

The genes are TRBV7-9 and TRBJ2-5; 10 bases match TRBD2. V was clipped by 5 bases and J by 5 bases; unmatched bases: 8. The CDR3 contains 15 residues. CDR1 and CDR2 from the germline V gene are SEHNR and FQNEAQ (reference sequence). Here the CDR3 reads CASSPGASGGETQYF. The CDR3 DNA reads as TGTGCCAGCAGCCCGGGGGCTAGCGGGGGTGAGACCCAGTACTTC.

The chain carries TRBV7-9 and TRBJ1-1, with 7 positions matching TRBD1. Per the germline V gene, CDR1 is SEHNR and CDR2 is FQNEAQ (reference sequence). This CDR3 has 16 residues. V was pared by 5 bases and J by 0 bases, with 9 bases of the junction left unmatched. CDR3 sequence reads: CASSPNTGAVNTEAFF. CDR3 nucleotides: TGTGCCAGCAGCCCCAATACAGGGGCGGTGAACACTGAAGCTTTCTTT.

To note about this clone: One end of the junction fails to match germline, which may point to a read error. The J gene is TRBJ2-2, the V gene TRBV27; TRBD2 matches at 7 bases. CDR1 and CDR2 from the germline V gene are MNHEY and SMNVEV (reference sequence). This CDR3 contains 17 residues. CDR3 sequence reads: CASSVSRGRANTGELFF. The CDR3 DNA is TGTGCCAGCAGTGTATCCCGGGGGAGGGCGAACACCGGGGAGCTGTTTTTT.

J is TRBJ2-3 and V is TRBV10-3, with 7 nucleotides matching TRBD2. Germline CDR1 is ENHRY and CDR2 is SYGVKD. The CDR3 has 16 residues. V lost 4 bases, J lost 0 bases, and 7 bases stayed unmatched. The CDR3: CAISASGTTSTDTQYF. The CDR3 nucleotides are TGTGCCATCAGTGCCAGCGGGACCACTAGCACAGATACGCAGTATTTT.

The sample holds one count of this clone. This rearrangement joins TRBV15 to TRBJ1-5; a possible D gene is TRBD1 (5 bases). CDR1 is LNHNV and CDR2 is YYDKDF in the germline V gene (reference sequence). There are 13 residues in the CDR3. V lost 0 bases and J 8 bases, leaving 8 bases between the germline ends. For the CDR3, the DNA is TGTGCCACCAGCAGAGAAGGGACCGAGCCCCAGCATTTT. This translates into CATSREGTEPQHF.

V usage is TRBV2 and J usage is TRBJ2-2; D might be TRBD2 (7 bases). Trimming shortened V by 4 bases and J by 4 bases, and 19 bases separated the two germline ends. The CDR3 spans 17 residues. The germline V gene encodes CDR1 SNHLY and CDR2 FYNNEI. CDR3 bases: TGTGCCAGCAGTGCCCCGCCGGGCGGGGGCGGCACCGGGGAGCTGTTTTTT. This sequence encodes CASSAPPGGGGTGELFF.

The rearrangement uses TRBV7-9 and TRBJ1-1; TRBD1 matches at 7 bases. Looked up from germline, CDR1 is SEHNR and CDR2 is FQNEAQ (reference sequence). The V gene end was trimmed by 5 bases and the J gene end by 5 bases; junction bases not matched to a gene: 8. The CDR3 spans 14 residues. CDR3: CASSRQTGWTEAFF. The CDR3 DNA reads as TGTGCCAGCAGCCGACAGACAGGGTGGACTGAAGCTTTCTTT.

This chain joins TRBV19 and TRBJ1-1; D gene unclear. The length of the CDR3 is 16 residues. Trimming removed 10 bases at V and 1 base at J, with 22 bases between. Germline values: CDR1 LNHDA, CDR2 SQIVND (reference sequence). Here the CDR3 DNA reads TGTGCCACCCGCCCCCCCGGGTCCCCCGGGAACACTGAAGCTTTCTTT. Protein sequence: CATRPPGSPGNTEAFF.

The table lists this clone with a few counts. The chain recombines TRBV23-1 with TRBJ1-5; D is ambiguous. TRBV23-1 belongs to the ORF category, with a function that is uncertain. CDR3 length: 16 amino acids. V was clipped by 0 bases and J by 2 bases, with 11 bases between them. The DNA for the CDR3 is TGCGCCAGCAGTCAATCGAGTGGGAGGGGCAATCAGCCCCAGCATTTT. Translating it yields CASSQSSGRGNQPQHF.

The chain is built from TRBV7-6 and TRBJ2-7, with TRBD2 identical over 9 bases. Germline-derived CDR1 and CDR2 are SGHVS and FNYEAQ. Trimming took 1 base from V and 2 from J; bases not matched to a gene: 3. This CDR3 has 15 residues. CDR3 nucleotide sequence: TGTGCCAGCAGCTTAGGGGCGGGAGGGACCTACGAGCAGTACTTC. It yields the protein CASSLGAGGTYEQYF. Together with reference TRBV7-6 and TRBJ2-7, the CDR3 gives the full variable domain: GAGVSQSPRYKVTKRGQDVALRCDPISGHVSLYWYRQALGQGPEFLTYFNYEAQQDKSGLPNDRFSAERPEGSISTLTIQRTEQRDSAMYRCASSLGAGGTYEQYFGPGTRLTVT.

The chain uses TRBV4-1 and TRBJ1-4; D may be TRBD1 (5 bases). The germline gives CDR1 MGHRA, CDR2 YSYEKL. CDR3 length equals 16 residues. Trimming took off 8 bases at V and 0 bases at J, with 16 bases between the two ends. For the CDR3, the DNA is TGCGCCAGCGGGACCCGATCAGGAACAACTAATGAAAAACTGTTTTTT. It encodes CASGTRSGTTNEKLFF.

This chain connects TRBV5-7 to TRBJ2-6; no clear D. TRBV5-7 is placed among ORFs of uncertain function. V was trimmed by 7 bases and J by 5 bases, leaving 22 bases between them. This CDR3 contains 17 residues. The CDR3 coding sequence is TGTGCCAGCGAACGCAGTTGCGTACAAAGTCGGGCCAACGTCCTGACTTTC. It encodes CASERSCVQSRANVLTF.

The chain links TRBV18 to TRBJ1-3; D not resolved. CDR3 length: 14 residues. Germline assignment: CDR1 KGHSH and CDR2 LQKENI. The V end lost 2 bases, the J end lost 6 bases, and 11 bases lay between the germline ends. The CDR3 nucleotides read TGTGCCAGCTCACCAGCCAACAACGAAAACACCATATATTTT. Its translation: CASSPANNENTIYF. Drawing the rest from reference TRBV18 and TRBJ1-3, the complete variable domain is NAGVMQNPRHLVRRRGQEARLRCSPMKGHSHVYWYRQLPEEGLKFMVYLQKENIIDESGMPKERFSAEFPKEGPSILRIQQVVRGDSAAYFCASSPANNENTIYFGEGSWLTVV.

The chain recombines TRBV13 with TRBJ2-3; tentatively, D is TRBD1 (5 bases). This CDR3 is 16 amino acids long. The germline V gene has CDR1 PRHDT and CDR2 FYEKMQ (reference sequence). With 1 base removed from V and 1 base from J, the gap between germline ends came to 12 bases. CDR3 amino acids: CASSLVQGRGTDTQYF. The CDR3 DNA is TGTGCCAGCAGCTTAGTTCAGGGTAGAGGCACAGATACGCAGTATTTT. The variable domain in full, completed from reference TRBV13 and TRBJ2-3, reads AAGVIQSPRHLIKEKRETATLKCYPIPRHDTVYWYQQGPGQDPQFLISFYEKMQSDKGSIPDRFSAQQFSDYHSELNMSSLELGDSALYFCASSLVQGRGTDTQYFGPGTRLTVL.

The chain couples TRBV11-2 to TRBJ2-3; D ambiguous. The length of the CDR3 is 12 residues. Germline values: CDR1 SGHAT, CDR2 FQNNGV. V was shortened by 5 bases and J by 4 bases, with 7 bases between the two germline ends. The CDR3 bases are TGTGCCAGCAGCGTCTCTGCAGATACGCAGTATTTT. Protein sequence: CASSVSADTQYF.

The count of this clone is one. The CDR3 sequence: CASSLRDTSNYGYTF. The CDR3 DNA reads as TGTGCCAGCAGCTTACGGGACACTTCTAACTATGGCTACACCTTC. The chain carries TRBV5-6 and TRBJ1-2; D might be TRBD1 (6 bases). Deletions cut 2 bases from V and 0 bases from J, with 11 bases between. This CDR3 is built from 15 residues. In germline, CDR1 is SGHDT, CDR2 YYEEEE.

V is TRBV9 and J is TRBJ1-4, with 9 bases lining up with TRBD1. This CDR3 spans 15 amino acids. Unmatched junction bases numbered 6, after V lost 3 bases and J lost 6 bases. Germline V gene sequence: CDR1 SGDLS, CDR2 YYNGEE. The DNA for the CDR3 is TGTGCCAGCAGCGGGACAGGGGCGAGAGATGAAAAACTGTTTTTT. It translates to CASSGTGARDEKLFF.

The V and J genes are TRBV21-1 and TRBJ2-1; no DNA check was done on the table's D call, TRBD2. TRBV21-1 is noted as a pseudogene. CDR3 length: 12 amino acids. The CDR3 reads CASTSTVDEQFF. The CDR3 DNA reads TGTGCCAGCACAAGCACGGTCGATGAGCAGTTCTTC.

The chain carries TRBV19 and TRBJ1-2, with TRBD1 matching 10 bases. The CDR3 runs 13 residues. V shed 7 bases and J 8 bases; nucleotides not matched to a gene: 7. Germline V gene sequence: CDR1 LNHDA, CDR2 SQIVND (reference sequence). CDR3 nucleotides: TGTGCCAGTAAAGGGACAGGGGAGGACGGCTACACCTTC. Its protein product is CASKGTGEDGYTF.

The chain is built from TRBV30 and TRBJ2-2, with 9 positions matching TRBD1. V shed 5 bases and J 5 bases; nucleotides not matched to a gene: 3. CDR3 length: 13 residues. The germline V gene encodes CDR1 GTSNPN and CDR2 SVGIG (reference sequence). Here the CDR3 DNA reads TGTGCCTGGGGGACAGGGAGAACCGGGGAGCTGTTTTTT. It specifies CAWGTGRTGELFF. The full variable domain, in which reference TRBV30 and TRBJ2-2 provide the parts outside the CDR3, is SQTIHQWPATLVQPVGSPLSLECTVEGTSNPNLYWYRQAAGRGLQLLFYSVGIGQISSEVPQNLSASRPQDRQFILSSKKLLLSDSGFYLCAWGTGRTGELFFGEGSRLTVL.

Here the CDR3 reads CAISEQSYEQYF. DNA of the CDR3: TGTGCCATCAGTGAACAGTCCTACGAGCAGTACTTC. V is TRBV10-3 and J is TRBJ2-7; D gene uncertain. Trimming removed 3 bases from V and 1 base from J, with 4 bases in between. The V gene's germline CDR1 is ENHRY and CDR2 SYGVKD. The CDR3 is 12 residues long.

In nucleotides, the CDR3 is TGTGCCAGCAGTGAACAGACAGGGGGCTTCTACAATGAGCAGTTCTTC. Its protein is CASSEQTGGFYNEQFF. The V gene is TRBV6-4, the J gene TRBJ2-1; TRBD1 matches 10 bases. CDR1 is MRHNA, CDR2 SNTAGT, per germline. The CDR3 has 16 amino acids. V was pared by 3 bases and J by 3 bases, with 5 bases of the junction left unmatched.

The chain links TRBV28 to TRBJ1-2; D is perhaps TRBD1 (6 bases). CDR3 length: 13 residues. Looked up from germline, CDR1 is MDHEN and CDR2 is SYDVKM. Between the trimmed V and J ends, which lost 2 bases and 7 bases, there was a span of 11 bases. CDR3 amino acids: CASSLGGAGGYTF. The CDR3 bases are TGTGCCAGCAGTTTAGGGGGGGCAGGTGGCTACACCTTC.

This rearrangement joins TRBV7-8 to TRBJ1-2; D is ambiguous. V shed 2 bases and J shed 0 bases, with 10 bases lying between them. This CDR3 has 15 residues. CDR1 is SGHVS and CDR2 is FQNEAQ in the germline V gene. CDR3 DNA: TGTGCCAGCAGCTTATCCCCCGGAGCTAACTATGGCTACACCTTC. Translated: CASSLSPGANYGYTF.

The genes are TRBV6-1 and TRBJ1-1; maybe TRBD1 (5 bases). Germline V lookup: CDR1 MNHNS, CDR2 SASEGT. V lost 3 bases, J lost 5 bases, and 13 bases lay in between. The CDR3 is 14 residues long. The CDR3 sequence is CASSDRAGRTEAFF. CDR3 sequence (DNA): TGTGCCAGCAGTGACCGGGCAGGGCGGACTGAAGCTTTCTTT.